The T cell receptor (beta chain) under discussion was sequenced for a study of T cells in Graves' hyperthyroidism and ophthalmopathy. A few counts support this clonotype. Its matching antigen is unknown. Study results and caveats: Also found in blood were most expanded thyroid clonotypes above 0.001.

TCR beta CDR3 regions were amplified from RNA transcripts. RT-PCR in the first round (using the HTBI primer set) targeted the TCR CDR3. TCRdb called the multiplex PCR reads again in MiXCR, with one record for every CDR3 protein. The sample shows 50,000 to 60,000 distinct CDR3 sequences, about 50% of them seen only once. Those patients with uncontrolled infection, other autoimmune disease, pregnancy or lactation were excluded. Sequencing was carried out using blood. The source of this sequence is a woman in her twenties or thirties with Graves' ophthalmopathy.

The CDR3 region is CATSPDRRGSGELFF. In DNA, the CDR3 is TGTGCCACCAGCCCCGACCGGAGGGGTAGCGGGGAGCTGTTTTTT. The V call is TRBV15, the J call TRBJ2-2, with D perhaps TRBD2 (6 bases). Trimming pared 5 bases from V and 7 bases from J, leaving 17 bases between. CDR3 length: 15 amino acids. Germline CDR1 LNHNV, CDR2 YYDKDF (reference sequence).